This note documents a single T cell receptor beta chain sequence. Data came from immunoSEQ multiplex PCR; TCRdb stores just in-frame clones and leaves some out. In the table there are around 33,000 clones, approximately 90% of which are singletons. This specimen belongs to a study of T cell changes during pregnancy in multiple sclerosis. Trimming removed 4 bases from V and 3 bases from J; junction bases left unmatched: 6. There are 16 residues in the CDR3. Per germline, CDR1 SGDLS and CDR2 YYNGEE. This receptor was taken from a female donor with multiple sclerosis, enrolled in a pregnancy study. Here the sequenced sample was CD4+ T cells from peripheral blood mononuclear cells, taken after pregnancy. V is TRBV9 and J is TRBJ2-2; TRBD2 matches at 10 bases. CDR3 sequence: CASSFIAGGHTGELFF. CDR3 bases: TGTGCCAGCAGCTTTATAGCGGGGGGCCACACCGGGGAGCTGTTTTTT.